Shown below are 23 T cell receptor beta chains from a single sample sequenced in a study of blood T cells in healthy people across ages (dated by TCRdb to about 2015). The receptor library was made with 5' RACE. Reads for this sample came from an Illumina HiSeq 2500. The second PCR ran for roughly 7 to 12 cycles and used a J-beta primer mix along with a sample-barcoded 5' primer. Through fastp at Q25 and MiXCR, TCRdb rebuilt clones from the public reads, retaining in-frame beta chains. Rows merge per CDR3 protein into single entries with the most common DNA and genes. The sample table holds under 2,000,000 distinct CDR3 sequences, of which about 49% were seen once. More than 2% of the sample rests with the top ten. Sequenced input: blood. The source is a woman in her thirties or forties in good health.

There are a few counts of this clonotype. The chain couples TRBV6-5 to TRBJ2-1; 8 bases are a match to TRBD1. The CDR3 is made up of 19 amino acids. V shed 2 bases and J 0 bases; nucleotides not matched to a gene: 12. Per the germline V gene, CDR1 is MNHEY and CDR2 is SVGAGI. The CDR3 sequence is CASSYPGQATLSSYNEQFF. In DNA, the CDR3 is TGTGCCAGCAGTTACCCGGGACAGGCAACACTGAGCTCCTACAATGAGCAGTTCTTC.

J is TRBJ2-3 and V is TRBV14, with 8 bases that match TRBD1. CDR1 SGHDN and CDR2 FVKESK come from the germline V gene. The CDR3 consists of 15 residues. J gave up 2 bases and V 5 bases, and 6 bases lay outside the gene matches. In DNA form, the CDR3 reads TGTGCCAGCAGCGAGACAGGGGCCCTCACAGATACGCAGTATTTT. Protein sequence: CASSETGALTDTQYF. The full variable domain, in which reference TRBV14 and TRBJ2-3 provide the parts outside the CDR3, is EAGVTQFPSHSVIEKGQTVTLRCDPISGHDNLYWYRRVMGKEIKFLLHFVKESKQDESGMPNNRFLAERTGGTYSTLKVQPAELEDSGVYFCASSETGALTDTQYFGPGTRLTVL.

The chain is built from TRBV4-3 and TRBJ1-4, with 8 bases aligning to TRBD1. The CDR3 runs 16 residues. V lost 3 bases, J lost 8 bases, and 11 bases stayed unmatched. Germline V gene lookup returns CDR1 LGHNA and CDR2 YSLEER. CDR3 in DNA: TGCGCCAGCAGCCAGGATCCCGGGACAGGACGGGAAAAACTGTTTTTT. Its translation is CASSQDPGTGREKLFF.

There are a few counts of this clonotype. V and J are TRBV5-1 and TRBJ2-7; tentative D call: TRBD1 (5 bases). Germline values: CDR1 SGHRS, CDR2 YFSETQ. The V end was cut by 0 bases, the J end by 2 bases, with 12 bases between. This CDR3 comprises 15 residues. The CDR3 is CASSLGVTVTYEQYF. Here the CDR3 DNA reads TGCGCCAGCAGCTTGGGTGTGACAGTAACCTACGAGCAGTACTTC.

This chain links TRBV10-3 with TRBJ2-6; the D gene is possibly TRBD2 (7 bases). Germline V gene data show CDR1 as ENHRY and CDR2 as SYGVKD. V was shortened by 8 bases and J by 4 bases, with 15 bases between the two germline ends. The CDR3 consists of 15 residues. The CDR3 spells CAIYGGLSGANVLTF. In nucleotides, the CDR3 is TGTGCCATCTACGGGGGGCTGAGCGGGGCCAACGTCCTGACTTTC.

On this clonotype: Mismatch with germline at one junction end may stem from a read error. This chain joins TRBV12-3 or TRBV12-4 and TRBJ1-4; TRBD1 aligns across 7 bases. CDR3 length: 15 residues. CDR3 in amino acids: CASSSSGGSNEKPFF. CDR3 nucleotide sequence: TGTGCCAGCAGTTCCTCAGGGGGTTCTAATGAAAAACCGTTTTTT.

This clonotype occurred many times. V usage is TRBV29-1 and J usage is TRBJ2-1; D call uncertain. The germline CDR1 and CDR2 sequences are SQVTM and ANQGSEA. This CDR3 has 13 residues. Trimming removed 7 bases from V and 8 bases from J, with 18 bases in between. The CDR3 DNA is TGCAGCGCCCGTTTACAATCTGGGTATGAGCAGTTCTTC. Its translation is CSARLQSGYEQFF.

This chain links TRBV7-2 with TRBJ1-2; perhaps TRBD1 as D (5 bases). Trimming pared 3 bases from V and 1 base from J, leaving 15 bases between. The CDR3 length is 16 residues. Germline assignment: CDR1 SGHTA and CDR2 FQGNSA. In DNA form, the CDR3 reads TGTGCCAGCAGCTTTGACAGTGGGGTCCTTAACTATGGCTACACCTTC. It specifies CASSFDSGVLNYGYTF.

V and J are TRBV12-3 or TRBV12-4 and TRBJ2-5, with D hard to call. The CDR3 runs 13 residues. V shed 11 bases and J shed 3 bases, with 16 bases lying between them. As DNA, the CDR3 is TGTGCCTCCTCTTGGGGTCACAAAGAGACCCAGTACTTC. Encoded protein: CASSWGHKETQYF.

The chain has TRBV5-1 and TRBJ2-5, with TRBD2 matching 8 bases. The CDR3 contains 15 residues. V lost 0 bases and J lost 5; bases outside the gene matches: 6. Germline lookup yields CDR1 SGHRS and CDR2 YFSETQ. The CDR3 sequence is CASSLEGLGLETQYF. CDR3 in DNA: TGCGCCAGCAGCTTGGAGGGACTAGGTCTGGAGACCCAGTACTTC.

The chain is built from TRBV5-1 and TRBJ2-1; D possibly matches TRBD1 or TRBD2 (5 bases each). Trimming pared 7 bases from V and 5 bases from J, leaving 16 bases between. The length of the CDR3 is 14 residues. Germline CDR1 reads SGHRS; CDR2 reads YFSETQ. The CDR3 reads CASGLGAGNNEQFF. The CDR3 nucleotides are TGCGCCAGCGGCCTCGGGGCTGGGAACAATGAGCAGTTCTTC.

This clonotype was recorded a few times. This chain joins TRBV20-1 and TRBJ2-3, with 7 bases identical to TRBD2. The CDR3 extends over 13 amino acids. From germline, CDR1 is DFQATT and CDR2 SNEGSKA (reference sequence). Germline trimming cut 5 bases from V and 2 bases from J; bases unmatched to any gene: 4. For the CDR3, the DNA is TGCAGTGCTGCGACTAGCCACACAGATACGCAGTATTTT. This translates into CSAATSHTDTQYF.

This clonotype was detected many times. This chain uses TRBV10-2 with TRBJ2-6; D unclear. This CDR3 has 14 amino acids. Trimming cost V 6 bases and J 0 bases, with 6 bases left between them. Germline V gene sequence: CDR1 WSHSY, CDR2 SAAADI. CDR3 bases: TGCGCCAGCAGGGATCCCTCTGGGGCCAACGTCCTGACTTTC. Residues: CASRDPSGANVLTF.

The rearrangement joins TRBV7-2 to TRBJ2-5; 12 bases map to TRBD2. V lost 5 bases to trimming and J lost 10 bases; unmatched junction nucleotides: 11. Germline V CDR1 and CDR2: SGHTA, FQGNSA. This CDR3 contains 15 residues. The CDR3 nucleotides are TGTGCCAGCAGCGTTGGACTAGCGGGAACCTCTATCCAGTACTTC. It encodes CASSVGLAGTSIQYF.

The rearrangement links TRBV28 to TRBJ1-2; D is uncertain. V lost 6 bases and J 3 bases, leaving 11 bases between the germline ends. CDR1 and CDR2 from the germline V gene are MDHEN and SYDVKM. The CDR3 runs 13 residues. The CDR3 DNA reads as TGTGCCAGCAGGACGACGGAAGACTATGGCTACACCTTC. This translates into CASRTTEDYGYTF.

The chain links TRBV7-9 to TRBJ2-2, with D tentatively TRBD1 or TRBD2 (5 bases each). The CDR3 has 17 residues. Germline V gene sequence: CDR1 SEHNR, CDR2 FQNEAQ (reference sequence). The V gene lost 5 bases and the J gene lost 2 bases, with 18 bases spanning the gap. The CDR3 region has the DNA TGTGCCAGCAGCACTACAACCGGGACCCCTAACACCGGGGAGCTGTTTTTT. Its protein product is CASSTTTGTPNTGELFF.

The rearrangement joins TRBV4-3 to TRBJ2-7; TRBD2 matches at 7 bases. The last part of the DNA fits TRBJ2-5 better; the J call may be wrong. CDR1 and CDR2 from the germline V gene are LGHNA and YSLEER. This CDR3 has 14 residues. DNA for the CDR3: TGCGCCAGCAGCGTCTCAACGCGGGGGGAGACCCAGTACTTC. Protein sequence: CASSVSTRGETQYF.

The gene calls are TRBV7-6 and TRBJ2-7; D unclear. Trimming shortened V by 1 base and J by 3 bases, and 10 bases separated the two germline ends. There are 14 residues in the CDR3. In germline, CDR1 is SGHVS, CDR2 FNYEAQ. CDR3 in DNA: TGTGCCAGCAGCTTAGTTGCCAGGAGCTACGAGCAGTACTTC. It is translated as CASSLVARSYEQYF.

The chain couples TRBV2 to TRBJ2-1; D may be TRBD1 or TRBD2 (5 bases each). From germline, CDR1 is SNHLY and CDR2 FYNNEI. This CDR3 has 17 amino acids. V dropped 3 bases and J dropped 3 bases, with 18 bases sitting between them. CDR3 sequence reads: CASSEPRGLPVYNEQFF. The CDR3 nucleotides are TGTGCCAGCAGTGAGCCCCGGGGCCTACCCGTCTACAATGAGCAGTTCTTC.

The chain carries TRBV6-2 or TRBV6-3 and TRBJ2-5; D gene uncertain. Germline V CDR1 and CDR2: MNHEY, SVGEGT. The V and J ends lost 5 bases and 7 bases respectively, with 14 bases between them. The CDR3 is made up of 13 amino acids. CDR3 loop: CASSVDVRGTQYF. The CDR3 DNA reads TGTGCCAGCAGTGTCGACGTCAGAGGGACCCAGTACTTC.

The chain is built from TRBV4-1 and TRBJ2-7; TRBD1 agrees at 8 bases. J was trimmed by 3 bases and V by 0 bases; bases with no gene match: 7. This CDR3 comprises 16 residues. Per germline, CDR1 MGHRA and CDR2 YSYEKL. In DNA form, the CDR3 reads TGCGCCAGCAGCCAAGATCGGACAGGGCCCCTCTACGAGCAGTACTTC. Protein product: CASSQDRTGPLYEQYF.

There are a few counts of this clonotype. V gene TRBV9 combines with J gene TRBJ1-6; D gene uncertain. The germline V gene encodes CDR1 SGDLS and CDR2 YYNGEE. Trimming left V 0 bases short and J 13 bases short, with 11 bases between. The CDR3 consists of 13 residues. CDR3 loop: CASSVGGTDPLHF. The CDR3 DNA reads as TGTGCCAGCAGCGTAGGTGGTACAGACCCCCTCCACTTT.

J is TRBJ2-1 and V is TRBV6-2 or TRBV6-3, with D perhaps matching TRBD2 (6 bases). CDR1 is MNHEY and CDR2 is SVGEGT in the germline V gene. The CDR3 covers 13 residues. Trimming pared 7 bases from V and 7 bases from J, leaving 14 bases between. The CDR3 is CASTPTRSNEQFF. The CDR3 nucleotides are TGTGCCAGCACCCCGACTAGATCGAATGAGCAGTTCTTC.